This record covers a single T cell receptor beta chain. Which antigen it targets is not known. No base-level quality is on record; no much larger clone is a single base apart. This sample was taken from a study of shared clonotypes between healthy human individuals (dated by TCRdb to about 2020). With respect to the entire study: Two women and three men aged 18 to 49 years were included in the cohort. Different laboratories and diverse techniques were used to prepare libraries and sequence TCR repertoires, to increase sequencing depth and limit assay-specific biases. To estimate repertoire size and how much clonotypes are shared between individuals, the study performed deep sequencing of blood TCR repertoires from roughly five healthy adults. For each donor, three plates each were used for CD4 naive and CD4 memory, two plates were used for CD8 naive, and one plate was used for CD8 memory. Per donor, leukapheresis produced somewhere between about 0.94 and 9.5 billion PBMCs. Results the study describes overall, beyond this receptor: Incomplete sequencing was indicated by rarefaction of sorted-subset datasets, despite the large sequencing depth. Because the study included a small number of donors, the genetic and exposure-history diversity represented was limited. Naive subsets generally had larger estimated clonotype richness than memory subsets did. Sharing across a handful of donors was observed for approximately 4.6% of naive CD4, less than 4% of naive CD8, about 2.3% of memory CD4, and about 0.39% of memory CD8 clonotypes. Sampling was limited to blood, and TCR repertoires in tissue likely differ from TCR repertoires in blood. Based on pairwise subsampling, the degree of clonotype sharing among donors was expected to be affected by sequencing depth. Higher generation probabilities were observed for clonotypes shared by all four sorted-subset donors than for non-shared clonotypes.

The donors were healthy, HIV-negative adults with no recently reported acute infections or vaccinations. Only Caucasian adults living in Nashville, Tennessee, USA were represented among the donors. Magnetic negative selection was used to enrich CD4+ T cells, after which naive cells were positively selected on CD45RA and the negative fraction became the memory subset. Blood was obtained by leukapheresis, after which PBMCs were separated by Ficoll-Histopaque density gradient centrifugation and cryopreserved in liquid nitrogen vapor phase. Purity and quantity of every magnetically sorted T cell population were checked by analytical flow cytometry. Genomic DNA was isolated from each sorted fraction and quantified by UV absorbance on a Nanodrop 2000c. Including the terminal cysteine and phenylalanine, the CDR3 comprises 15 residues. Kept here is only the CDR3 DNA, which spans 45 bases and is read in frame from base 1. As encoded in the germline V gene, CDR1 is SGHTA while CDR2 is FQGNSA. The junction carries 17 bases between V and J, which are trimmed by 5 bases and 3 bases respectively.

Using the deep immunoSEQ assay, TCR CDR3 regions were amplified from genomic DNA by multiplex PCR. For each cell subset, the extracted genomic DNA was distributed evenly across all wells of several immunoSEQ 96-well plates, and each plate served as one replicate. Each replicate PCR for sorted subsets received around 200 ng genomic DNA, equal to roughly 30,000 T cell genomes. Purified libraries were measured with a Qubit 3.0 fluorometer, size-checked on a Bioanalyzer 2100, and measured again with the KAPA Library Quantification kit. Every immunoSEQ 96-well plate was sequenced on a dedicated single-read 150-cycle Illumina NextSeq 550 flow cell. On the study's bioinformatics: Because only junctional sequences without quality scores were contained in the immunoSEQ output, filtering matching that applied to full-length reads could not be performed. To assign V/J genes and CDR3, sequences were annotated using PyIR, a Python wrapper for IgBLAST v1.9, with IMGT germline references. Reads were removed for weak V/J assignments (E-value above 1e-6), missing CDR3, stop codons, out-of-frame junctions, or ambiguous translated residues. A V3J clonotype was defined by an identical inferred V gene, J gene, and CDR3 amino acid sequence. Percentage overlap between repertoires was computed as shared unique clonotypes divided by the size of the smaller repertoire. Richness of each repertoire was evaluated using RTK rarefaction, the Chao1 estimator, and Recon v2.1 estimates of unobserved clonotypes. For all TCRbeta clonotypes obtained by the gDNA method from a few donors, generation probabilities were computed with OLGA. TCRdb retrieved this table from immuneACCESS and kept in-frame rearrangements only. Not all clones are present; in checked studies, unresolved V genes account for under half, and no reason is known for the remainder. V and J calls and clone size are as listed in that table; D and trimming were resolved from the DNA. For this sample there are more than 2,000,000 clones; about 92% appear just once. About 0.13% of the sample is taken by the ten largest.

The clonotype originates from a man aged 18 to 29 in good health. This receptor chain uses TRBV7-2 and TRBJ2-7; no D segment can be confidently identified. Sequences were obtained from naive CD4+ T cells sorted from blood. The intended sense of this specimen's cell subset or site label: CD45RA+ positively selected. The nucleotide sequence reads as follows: TGTGCCAGCAGCCCCCCAGGCCGTCCCTTCTACGAGCAGTACTTC. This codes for CASSPPGRPFYEQYF.